This is a list of T cell receptor beta chains from one sample in a study of CD4+ T cells in melanoma. Produced via immunoSEQ multiplex PCR; TCRdb's table is partial and in-frame only. The data contain 20,000 to 25,000 clones, about 80% of them singletons. What was sequenced was cells from a culture (not recorded whether cultured in vitro). These receptors were collected from a human donor with melanoma. The CDR3 runs from the conserved cysteine through the conserved F or W. A D gene is named only where the DNA matches it firmly. Only some rows state a clone size, as once, few, many or a class for expanded clones.

v_call	d_call	cdr3_length	j_call	clone_size	cdr3_nt	cdr3_aa
TRBV4-2	-	12	TRBJ2-7	-	TGTGCCAGCAGCCCGACCCGAGGAGAGCAGTACTTC	CASSPTRGEQYF
TRBV2	-	13	TRBJ2-1	-	TGTGCCAGCAAAATTAGGGGGGACAATGAGCAGTTCTTC	CASKIRGDNEQFF
TRBV5-1	-	14	TRBJ2-7	-	TGCGCCAGCAGCTTGTCAGAGCCCCCCTACGAGCAGTACTTC	CASSLSEPPYEQYF
TRBV5-1	-	14	TRBJ1-2	-	TGCGCCAGCAGCTCAGAGGACATCCTCTATGGCTACACCTTC	CASSSEDILYGYTF
TRBV10-3	-	14	TRBJ1-5	-	TGTGCCGCCGCGAGGGAGGGTCCCGGTCAGCCCCAGCATTTT	CAAAREGPGQPQHF
TRBV30	-	13	TRBJ1-2	-	TGTGCCTGGAACAGGGCTCTCTCTCGCGGCTACACCTTC	CAWNRALSRGYTF
TRBV4-1	TRBD2	15	TRBJ2-7	-	TGCGCCAGCAGCCAAGCTAGCGGGGGAGCTTACGAGCAGTACTTC	CASSQASGGAYEQYF
TRBV5-1	TRBD1	15	TRBJ2-5	-	TGCGCCAGCGGACGCGCACAGGGGGCAGGGGAGACCCAGTACTTC	CASGRAQGAGETQYF
TRBV6-1	-	14	TRBJ1-1	-	TGTGCCAGCAGAACACAGGGTTTCATCACTGAAGCTTTCTTT	CASRTQGFITEAFF
TRBV6-1	TRBD1	15	TRBJ2-1	-	TGTGCCAGCAGGCGGGCAGGGGGCGCCTGGGATGAGCAGTTCTTC	CASRRAGGAWDEQFF
TRBV19	-	13	TRBJ1-2	-	TGTGCCAGTAGTAAGGGTGTTACCTATGGCTACACCTTC	CASSKGVTYGYTF
TRBV29-1	-	11	TRBJ1-2	-	TGCAGCGCCCGAGGAGACTATGGCTACACCTTC	CSARGDYGYTF
TRBV2	-	12	TRBJ2-7	-	TGTGCCAGCAGTGTAACGTCCTACGAGCAGTACTTC	CASSVTSYEQYF
TRBV5-1	-	13	TRBJ1-1	-	TGCGCCAGCAGCTTTAGTGGGCACACTGAAGCTTTCTTT	CASSFSGHTEAFF
TRBV5-1	-	13	TRBJ2-5	few	TGCGCCAGCAGCCTGCCCGGAGAAGAGACCCAGTACTTC	CASSLPGEETQYF
TRBV25-1	-	17	TRBJ1-3	-	TGTGCCAGCAGTGAAGTTCTCGGAGGGCATGAGGGAAACACCATATATTTT	CASSEVLGGHEGNTIYF
TRBV27	-	15	TRBJ1-2	-	TGTGCCAGCAGTCGCGTCGACAGGCGTGCGGGAGGCTACACCTTC	CASSRVDRRAGGYTF
TRBV6-5	-	16	TRBJ1-2	-	TGTGCCAGCAGTTTTTCGGGACAATTTATGACCTATGGCTACACCTTC	CASSFSGQFMTYGYTF
TRBV14	-	15	TRBJ2-2	few	TGTGCCAGCAGCCAATATCTCCCGGGGACCGGGGAGCTGTTTTTT	CASSQYLPGTGELFF
TRBV2	TRBD1	12	TRBJ2-7	-	TGTGCCAGCAGTCGGGACAGCTACGAGCAGTACTTC	CASSRDSYEQYF
TRBV15	-	16	TRBJ2-2	-	TGTGCCACCAGCAGAAAAAGGCTAGCCGGGGCCGGGGAGCTGTTTTTT	CATSRKRLAGAGELFF
TRBV10-3	TRBD2	14	TRBJ2-1	-	TGTGCCATCAGCCCGGGACTAGCGGGGGATGAGCAGTTCTTC	CAISPGLAGDEQFF
TRBV6-6	-	14	TRBJ1-4	once	TGTGCCAGCAGTCAGTATCCCGGTAATGAAAAACTGTTTTTT	CASSQYPGNEKLFF
TRBV4-1	-	15	TRBJ1-2	-	TGCGCCAGCAGCCTCCCCGGGCCTTTTGGCTATGGCTACACCTTC	CASSLPGPFGYGYTF
TRBV9	-	17	TRBJ1-1	-	TGTGCCAGCAGCGCCCCCCCCCGGGGCTATGGGGACACTGAAGCTTTCTTT	CASSAPPRGYGDTEAFF
TRBV12-5	TRBD1	14	TRBJ1-1	once	TGTGCTAGTGGTCTCGGGACAGCGAACACTGAAGCTTTCTTT	CASGLGTANTEAFF
TRBV6-1	TRBD1	14	TRBJ2-7	-	TGTGCCAGCAGCCGGGACAGGGGGTTAAGGGAGCAGTACTTC	CASSRDRGLREQYF
TRBV19	-	14	TRBJ1-1	-	TGTGCCAGTAGTGATTCTTCCTTGAACACTGAAGCTTTCTTT	CASSDSSLNTEAFF
TRBV30	-	13	TRBJ1-1	-	TGTGCCTGGAGGGATGACATCCTTGCTGAAGCTTTCTTT	CAWRDDILAEAFF
TRBV15	-	14	TRBJ1-1	-	TGTGCCACCAGCGAACAGGGCATGAACACTGAAGCTTTCTTT	CATSEQGMNTEAFF
TRBV19	TRBD1	15	TRBJ1-3	-	TGTGCCAGTAGTTCGGGGACAGGGGCTGGAAACACCATATATTTT	CASSSGTGAGNTIYF
TRBV19	TRBD1	14	TRBJ1-4	-	TGTGCCAGTAGCAGGACAGGGAGGGATGAAAAACTGTTTTTT	CASSRTGRDEKLFF
TRBV6-6	-	15	TRBJ1-6	few	TGTGCCAGCAGTTACGATAGGGTATTCAATTCACCCCTCCACTTT	CASSYDRVFNSPLHF
TRBV15	-	13	TRBJ1-1	-	TGTGCCACCAGCAGAGGACACTACACTGAAGCTTTCTTT	CATSRGHYTEAFF
TRBV6-1	-	13	TRBJ1-1	-	TGTGCCAGCAGTCTCACGGAGAACACTGAAGCTTTCTTT	CASSLTENTEAFF
TRBV5-1	-	13	TRBJ2-1	-	TGCGCCAGCAGCTTGACAGAAGCGGGTGAGCAGTTCTTC	CASSLTEAGEQFF
TRBV7-9	TRBD2	17	TRBJ2-5	-	TGTGCCAGCAGCCCGTCCAGACTAGCGGGGGAGCGGGAGACCCAGTACTTC	CASSPSRLAGERETQYF
TRBV30	-	13	TRBJ2-3	-	TGTGCCTGGAGCCTTGGGCCGAGCGATACGCAGTATTTT	CAWSLGPSDTQYF
TRBV6-1	TRBD1	18	TRBJ1-2	-	TGTGCCAGCAGTGAATCAGTCGCACAGGGGCTCGTCGACTATGGCTACACCTTC	CASSESVAQGLVDYGYTF
TRBV12-5	-	16	TRBJ1-2	-	TGTGCTAGTGGTTTGGTAGTGGGGCCGGAACCCTATGGCTACACCTTC	CASGLVVGPEPYGYTF
TRBV5-1	TRBD1	15	TRBJ2-7	-	TGCGCCAGCACATACGGGACAGCCGGTCCCTACGAGCAGTACTTC	CASTYGTAGPYEQYF
TRBV10-3	TRBD1	16	TRBJ2-7	-	TGTGCCATCAGTGAGGGTCCCACAGGGGGCCTCTACGAGCAGTACTTC	CAISEGPTGGLYEQYF